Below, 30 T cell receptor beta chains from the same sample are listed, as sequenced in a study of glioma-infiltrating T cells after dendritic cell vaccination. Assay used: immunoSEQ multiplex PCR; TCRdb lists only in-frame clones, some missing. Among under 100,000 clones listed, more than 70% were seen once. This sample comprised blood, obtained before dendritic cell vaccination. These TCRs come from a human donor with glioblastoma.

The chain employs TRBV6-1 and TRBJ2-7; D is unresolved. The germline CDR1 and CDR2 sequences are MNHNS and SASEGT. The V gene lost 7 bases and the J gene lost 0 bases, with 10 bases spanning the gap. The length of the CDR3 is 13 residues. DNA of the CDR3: TGTGCCAGCACCCTGGCCCGCTCCTACGAGCAGTACTTC. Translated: CASTLARSYEQYF.

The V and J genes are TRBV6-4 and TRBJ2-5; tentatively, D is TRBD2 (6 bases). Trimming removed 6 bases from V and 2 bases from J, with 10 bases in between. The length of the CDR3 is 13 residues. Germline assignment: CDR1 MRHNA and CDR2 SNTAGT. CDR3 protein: CASSRDSQETQYF. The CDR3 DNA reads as TGTGCCAGCAGCAGGGACTCACAAGAGACCCAGTACTTC.

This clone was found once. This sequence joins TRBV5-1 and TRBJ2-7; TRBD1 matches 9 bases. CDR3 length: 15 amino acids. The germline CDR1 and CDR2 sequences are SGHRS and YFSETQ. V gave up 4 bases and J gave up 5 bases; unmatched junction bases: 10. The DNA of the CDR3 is TGCGCCAGCAGCACCCGACAGGGGGTTAGACACGAGCAGTACTTC. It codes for CASSTRQGVRHEQYF.

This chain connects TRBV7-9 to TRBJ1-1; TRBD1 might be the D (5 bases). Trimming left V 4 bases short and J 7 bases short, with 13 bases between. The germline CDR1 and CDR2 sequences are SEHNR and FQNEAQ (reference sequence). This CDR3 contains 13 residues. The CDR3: CASSSNGGGEAFF. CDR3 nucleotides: TGTGCCAGCAGCTCCAACGGGGGGGGTGAAGCTTTCTTT.

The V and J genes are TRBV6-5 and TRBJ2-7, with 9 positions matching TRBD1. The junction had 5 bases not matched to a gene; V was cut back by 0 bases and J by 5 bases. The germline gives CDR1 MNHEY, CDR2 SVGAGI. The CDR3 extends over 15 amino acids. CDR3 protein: CASSYSGTGWDEQYF. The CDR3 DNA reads TGTGCCAGCAGTTACTCCGGGACAGGGTGGGACGAGCAGTACTTC.

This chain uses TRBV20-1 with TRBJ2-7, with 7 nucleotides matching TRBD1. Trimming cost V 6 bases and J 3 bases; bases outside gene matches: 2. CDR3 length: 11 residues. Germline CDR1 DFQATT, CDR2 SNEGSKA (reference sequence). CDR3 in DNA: TGCAGTGCCCCAGGGGGCTACGAGCAGTACTTC. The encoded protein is CSAPGGYEQYF.

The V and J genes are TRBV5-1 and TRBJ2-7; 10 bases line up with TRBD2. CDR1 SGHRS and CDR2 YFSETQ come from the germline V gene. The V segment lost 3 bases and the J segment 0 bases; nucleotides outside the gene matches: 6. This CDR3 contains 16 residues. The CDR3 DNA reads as TGCGCCAGCAGCTCTGGACTAGCGGAGAGCTCCTACGAGCAGTACTTC. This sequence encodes CASSSGLAESSYEQYF.

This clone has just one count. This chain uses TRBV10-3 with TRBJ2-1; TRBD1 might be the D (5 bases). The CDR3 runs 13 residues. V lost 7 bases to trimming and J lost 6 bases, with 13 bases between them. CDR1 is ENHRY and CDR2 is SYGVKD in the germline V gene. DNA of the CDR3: TGTGCCATCACCATGGGGCAGACCAATGAGCAGTTCTTC. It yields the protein CAITMGQTNEQFF.

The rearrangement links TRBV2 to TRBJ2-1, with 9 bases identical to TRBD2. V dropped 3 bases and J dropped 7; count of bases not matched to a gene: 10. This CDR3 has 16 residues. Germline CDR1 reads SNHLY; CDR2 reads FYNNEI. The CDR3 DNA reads TGTGCCAGCAGTGATACCCCGGCGGGGGGGACGAATGAGCAGTTCTTC. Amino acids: CASSDTPAGGTNEQFF.

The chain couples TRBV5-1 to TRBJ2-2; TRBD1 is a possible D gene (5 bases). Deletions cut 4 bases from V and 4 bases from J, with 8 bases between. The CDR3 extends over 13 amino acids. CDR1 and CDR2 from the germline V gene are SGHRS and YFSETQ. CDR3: CASSVGVTGELFF. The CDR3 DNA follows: TGCGCCAGCAGCGTAGGGGTCACCGGGGAGCTGTTTTTT.

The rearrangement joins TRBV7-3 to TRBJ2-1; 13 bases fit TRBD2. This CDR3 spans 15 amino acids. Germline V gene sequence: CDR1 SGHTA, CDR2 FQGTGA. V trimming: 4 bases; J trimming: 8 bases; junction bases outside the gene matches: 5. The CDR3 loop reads CASSSGLAGVYEQFF. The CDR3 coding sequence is TGTGCCAGCAGCTCCGGACTAGCGGGAGTCTATGAGCAGTTCTTC.

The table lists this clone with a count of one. In DNA, the CDR3 is TGTGCCAGTAGTATTCTTTCCGGGACAGCCTTCACCGGGGAGCTGTTTTTT. Protein sequence: CASSILSGTAFTGELFF. The genes are TRBV19 and TRBJ2-2; TRBD1 aligns across 7 bases. This CDR3 is built from 17 residues. Trimming removed 3 bases from V and 4 bases from J; junction bases left unmatched: 11. Germline loops: CDR1 LNHDA, CDR2 SQIVND (reference sequence).

The DNA of the CDR3 is TGTGCCAGCAGCTTAGGTTCTTGGGGGACTAGCGCGACCCAGTACTTC. Translation: CASSLGSWGTSATQYF. The V call is TRBV7-2, the J call TRBJ2-5; 10 positions agree with TRBD2. Trimming at V came to 1 base and at J to 7 bases, leaving 9 bases not matched to a gene. Per the germline V gene, CDR1 is SGHTA and CDR2 is FQGNSA. The CDR3 is made up of 16 amino acids.

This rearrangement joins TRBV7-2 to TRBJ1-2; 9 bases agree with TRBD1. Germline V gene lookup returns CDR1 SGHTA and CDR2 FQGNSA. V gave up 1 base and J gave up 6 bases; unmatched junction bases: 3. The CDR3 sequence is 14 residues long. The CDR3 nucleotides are TGTGCCAGCAGCTTAGGTACAGGGGGCCATGGCTACACCTTC. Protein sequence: CASSLGTGGHGYTF.

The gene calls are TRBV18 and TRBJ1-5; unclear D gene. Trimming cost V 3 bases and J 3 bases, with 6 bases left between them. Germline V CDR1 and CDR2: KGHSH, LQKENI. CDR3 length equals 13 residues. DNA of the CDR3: TGTGCCAGCTCACCCGGGGACAATCAGCCCCAGCATTTT. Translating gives CASSPGDNQPQHF. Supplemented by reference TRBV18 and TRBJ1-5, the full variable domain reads NAGVMQNPRHLVRRRGQEARLRCSPMKGHSHVYWYRQLPEEGLKFMVYLQKENIIDESGMPKERFSAEFPKEGPSILRIQQVVRGDSAAYFCASSPGDNQPQHFGDGTRLSIL.

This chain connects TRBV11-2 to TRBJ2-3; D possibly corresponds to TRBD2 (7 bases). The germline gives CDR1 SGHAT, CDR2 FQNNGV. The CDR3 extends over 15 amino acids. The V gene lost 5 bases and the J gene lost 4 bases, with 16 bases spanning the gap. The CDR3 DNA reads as TGTGCCAGCAGCGTGCCCCGGGGGGCCGCAGATACGCAGTATTTT. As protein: CASSVPRGAADTQYF.

CDR3 bases: TGTGCCAGCAGCTCCGGGGTGACTAATGAAAAACTGTTTTTT. It yields the protein CASSSGVTNEKLFF. This chain uses TRBV11-2 with TRBJ1-4; D is undetermined. Germline CDR1 and CDR2: SGHAT and FQNNGV. V lost 4 bases, J lost 2 bases, and 8 bases lay in between. The CDR3 is made up of 14 amino acids. Full variable domain (missing parts from reference TRBV11-2 and TRBJ1-4): EAGVAQSPRYKIIEKRQSVAFWCNPISGHATLYWYQQILGQGPKLLIQFQNNGVVDDSQLPKDRFSAERLKGVDSTLKIQPAKLEDSAVYLCASSSGVTNEKLFFGSGTQLSVL.

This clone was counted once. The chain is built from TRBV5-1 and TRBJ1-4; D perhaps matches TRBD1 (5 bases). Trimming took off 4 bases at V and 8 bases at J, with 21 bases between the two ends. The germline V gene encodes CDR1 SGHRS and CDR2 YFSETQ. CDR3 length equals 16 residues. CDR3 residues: CASSLLGLGEYEKLFF. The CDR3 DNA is TGCGCCAGCAGCCTTCTGGGACTCGGGGAATACGAAAAACTGTTTTTT.

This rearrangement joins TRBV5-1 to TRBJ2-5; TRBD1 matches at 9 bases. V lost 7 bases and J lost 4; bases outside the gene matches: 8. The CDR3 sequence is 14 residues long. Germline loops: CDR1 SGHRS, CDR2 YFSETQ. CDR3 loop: CASALRTGAETQYF. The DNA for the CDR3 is TGCGCCAGCGCCCTGAGGACAGGGGCAGAGACCCAGTACTTC.

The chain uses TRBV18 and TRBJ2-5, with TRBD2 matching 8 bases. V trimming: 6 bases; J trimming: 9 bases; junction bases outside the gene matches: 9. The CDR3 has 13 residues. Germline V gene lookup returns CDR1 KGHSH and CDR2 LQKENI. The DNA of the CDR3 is TGTGCCAGCTCCCCCCGTTCAGCGGGGGCCCAGTACTTC. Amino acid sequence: CASSPRSAGAQYF.

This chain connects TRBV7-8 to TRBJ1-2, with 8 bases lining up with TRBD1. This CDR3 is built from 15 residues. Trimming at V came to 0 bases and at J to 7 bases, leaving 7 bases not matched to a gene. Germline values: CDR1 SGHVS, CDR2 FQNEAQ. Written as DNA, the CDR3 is TGTGCCAGCAGCTTAGCCACAGGGGGATTAGCTGGCTACACCTTC. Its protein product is CASSLATGGLAGYTF.

Here the CDR3 reads CASSSTPIGVSTYEQYF. The CDR3 DNA reads as TGCGCCAGCAGCTCCACGCCAATAGGGGTCAGTACTTACGAGCAGTACTTC. The genes are TRBV5-1 and TRBJ2-7, with D maybe TRBD1 (5 bases). The CDR3 is made up of 17 amino acids. V was cut by 3 bases and J by 4 bases, with 23 bases left in between. CDR1 SGHRS and CDR2 YFSETQ come from the germline V gene.

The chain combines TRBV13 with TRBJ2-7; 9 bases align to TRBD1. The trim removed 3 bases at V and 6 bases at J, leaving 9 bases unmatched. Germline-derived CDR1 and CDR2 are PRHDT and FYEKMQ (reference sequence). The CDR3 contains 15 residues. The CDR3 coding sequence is TGTGCCAGCAGCTTGGGAGGACAGGGGAAGCGCGAGCAGTACTTC. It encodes CASSLGGQGKREQYF. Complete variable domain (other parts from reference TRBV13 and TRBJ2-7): AAGVIQSPRHLIKEKRETATLKCYPIPRHDTVYWYQQGPGQDPQFLISFYEKMQSDKGSIPDRFSAQQFSDYHSELNMSSLELGDSALYFCASSLGGQGKREQYFGPGTRLTVT.

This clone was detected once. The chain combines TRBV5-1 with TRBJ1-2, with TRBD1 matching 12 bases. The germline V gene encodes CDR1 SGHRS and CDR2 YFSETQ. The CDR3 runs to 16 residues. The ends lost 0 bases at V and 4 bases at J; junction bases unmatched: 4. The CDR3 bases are TGCGCCAGCAGCTTGGGGGGACAGGGGGCCGGCTATGGCTACACCTTC. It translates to CASSLGGQGAGYGYTF.

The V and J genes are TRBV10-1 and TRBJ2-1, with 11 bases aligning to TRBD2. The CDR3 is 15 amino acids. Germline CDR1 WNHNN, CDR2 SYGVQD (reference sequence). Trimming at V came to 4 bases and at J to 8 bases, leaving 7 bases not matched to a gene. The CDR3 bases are TGCGCCAGCAGTGGTACTAGCGGGAGCAAGGATGAGCAGTTCTTC. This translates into CASSGTSGSKDEQFF.

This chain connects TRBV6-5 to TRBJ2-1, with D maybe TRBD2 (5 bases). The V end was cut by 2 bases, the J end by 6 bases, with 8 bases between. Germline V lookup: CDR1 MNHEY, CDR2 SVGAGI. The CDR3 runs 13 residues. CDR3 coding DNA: TGTGCCAGCAGTTACCCTCTAGCCAATGAGCAGTTCTTC. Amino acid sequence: CASSYPLANEQFF.

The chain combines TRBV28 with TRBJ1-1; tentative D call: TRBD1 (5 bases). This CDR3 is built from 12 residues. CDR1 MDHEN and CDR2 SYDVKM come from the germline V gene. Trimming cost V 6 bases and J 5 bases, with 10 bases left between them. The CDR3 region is CASRAGGTEAFF. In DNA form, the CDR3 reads TGTGCCAGCAGGGCGGGGGGGACTGAAGCTTTCTTT.

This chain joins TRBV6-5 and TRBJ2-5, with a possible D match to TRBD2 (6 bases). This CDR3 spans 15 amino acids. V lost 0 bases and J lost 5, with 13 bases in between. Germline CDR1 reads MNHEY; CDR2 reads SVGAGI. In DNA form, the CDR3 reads TGTGCCAGCAGTTACTCGGGGGGAATGGGGGAGACCCAGTACTTC. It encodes CASSYSGGMGETQYF.

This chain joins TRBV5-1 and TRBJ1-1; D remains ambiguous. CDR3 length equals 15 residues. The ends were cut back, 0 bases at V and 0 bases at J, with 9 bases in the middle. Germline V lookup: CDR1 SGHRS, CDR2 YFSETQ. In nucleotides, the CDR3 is TGCGCCAGCAGCTTGGCCAGGTGGTTGAACACTGAAGCTTTCTTT. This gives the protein CASSLARWLNTEAFF.

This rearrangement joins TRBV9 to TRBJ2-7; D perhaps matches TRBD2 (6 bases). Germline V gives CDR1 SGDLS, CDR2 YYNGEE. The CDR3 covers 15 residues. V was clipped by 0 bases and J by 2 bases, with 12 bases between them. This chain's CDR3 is CASSVGFGSPYEQYF. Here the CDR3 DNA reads TGTGCCAGCAGCGTAGGTTTCGGGAGTCCCTACGAGCAGTACTTC.